One and the same sample provided the 3 T cell receptor beta chains below, sequenced in a study of blood T cell repertoires in COVID-19. The repertoire was sequenced with immunoSEQ multiplex PCR; TCRdb's copy has only in-frame clones and lacks some. The profile shows approximately 70,000 clones, approximately 90% of them singletons. What was sequenced was peripheral blood. The receptors stem from a woman aged 18-29 years with acute or convalescent COVID-19.

The chain is built from TRBV29-1 and TRBJ1-1, with 8 nucleotides matching TRBD1. Germline-derived CDR1 and CDR2 are SQVTM and ANQGSEA. The CDR3 totals 13 residues. V lost 3 bases to trimming and J lost 2 bases; unmatched junction nucleotides: 2. The CDR3 DNA reads as TGCAGCGTTGACAGGGGGCATAACACTGAAGCTTTCTTT. This translates into CSVDRGHNTEAFF.

V and J are TRBV27 and TRBJ2-6, with 10 bases that match TRBD1. The germline V gene encodes CDR1 MNHEY and CDR2 SMNVEV (reference sequence). The CDR3 is 14 amino acids. V shed 6 bases and J 6 bases; nucleotides not matched to a gene: 2. CDR3 protein: CASRTGGEANVLTF. The CDR3 coding sequence is TGTGCCAGCAGGACAGGGGGCGAGGCCAACGTCCTGACTTTC. Filled out from reference TRBV27 and TRBJ2-6, the complete variable domain reads EAQVTQNPRYLITVTGKKLTVTCSQNMNHEYMSWYRQDPGLGLRQIYYSMNVEVTDKGDVPEGYKVSRKEKRNFPLILESPSPNQTSLYFCASRTGGEANVLTFGAGSRLTVL.

The chain employs TRBV5-1 and TRBJ2-1, with D possibly TRBD1 on 6 matching bases. The CDR3 covers 14 residues. Trimming took 3 bases from V and 1 from J, leaving 8 bases between them. Germline V gene lookup returns CDR1 SGHRS and CDR2 YFSETQ. The CDR3 region has the DNA TGCGCCAGCAGCTCGGGACAATCCTACAATGAGCAGTTCTTC. Translating it yields CASSSGQSYNEQFF.